This TCR beta chain originates from a study of blood T cell repertoires in COVID-19. Study summary: Acute and convalescent COVID-19 samples came from the United States, Italy and Spain.

Germline CDR1 reads SGHRS; CDR2 reads YFSETQ. CDR3 length equals 14 residues. The ends lost 2 bases at V and 8 bases at J; junction bases unmatched: 6. Methods used by the authors: Researchers report that nucleated cell counts were estimated from reference gene primer amplification. Measured with immunoSEQ multiplex PCR; TCRdb has only the in-frame clones, and not every one. From that table come the V and J calls and clone size; the DNA was used to work out D and trimming. There are 90,000 or so clones in the sample; around 72% occur only once, and over 13% lies in the top ten. The material sequenced was peripheral blood. The source is a woman older than 75 with acute or convalescent COVID-19. The gene calls are TRBV5-1 and TRBJ1-4; 7 nucleotides match TRBD1. The chain's CDR3 is CASSLGGAREKLFF. The CDR3 nucleotides are TGCGCCAGCAGCTTAGGGGGCGCGAGGGAAAAACTGTTTTTT.